These 30 T cell receptor beta chains were all obtained from the same sample, sequenced in a study of blood T cell repertoires in COVID-19. Libraries were prepared by immunoSEQ multiplex PCR; TCRdb keeps only in-frame clonotypes and omits some of them. The sample consists of approximately 240,000 clones, approximately 79% of them appearing once. The sequencing sample was made of peripheral blood. These receptors were collected from a middle-aged woman with active or convalescent COVID-19.

The V call is TRBV19, the J call TRBJ1-3, with no clear D. CDR1 and CDR2 from the germline V gene are LNHDA and SQIVND (reference sequence). The CDR3 loop spans 13 amino acids. Between the trimmed V and J ends, which lost 7 bases and 4 bases, there was a span of 11 bases. In DNA form, the CDR3 reads TGTGCCAGTATACGTTCGGGAGGAAACACCATATATTTT. Amino acid sequence: CASIRSGGNTIYF. The whole variable domain, remainder taken from reference TRBV19 and TRBJ1-3, is DGGITQSPKYLFRKEGQNVTLSCEQNLNHDAMYWYRQDPGQGLRLIYYSQIVNDFQKGDIAEGYSVSREKKESFPLTVTSAQKNPTAFYLCASIRSGGNTIYFGEGSWLTVV.

The chain combines TRBV14 with TRBJ1-1; possible D gene TRBD1, 5 bases. The germline V gene encodes CDR1 SGHDN and CDR2 FVKESK. This CDR3 has 14 residues. The V and J ends lost 5 bases and 2 bases respectively, with 12 bases between them. Written as DNA, the CDR3 is TGTGCCAGCAGCTTCCAGGGTTTTAACACTGAAGCTTTCTTT. Encoded protein: CASSFQGFNTEAFF.

This clone was recorded many times. This chain links TRBV20-1 with TRBJ2-7; TRBD2 might be the D (7 bases). The CDR3 runs 11 residues. Germline CDR1 is DFQATT and CDR2 is SNEGSKA (reference sequence). In nucleotides, the CDR3 is TGCAATTCCGGCGGGGGCACCGAGCAGTACGTC. It specifies CNSGGGTEQYV.

The J gene is TRBJ2-7, the V gene TRBV28, with 7 bases that match TRBD1. Germline trimming cut 5 bases from V and 5 bases from J; bases unmatched to any gene: 12. The germline gives CDR1 MDHEN, CDR2 SYDVKM. This CDR3 is built from 15 residues. CDR3 region: CASSTLQGIANEQYV. The CDR3, as DNA: TGTGCCAGCAGTACATTACAGGGGATTGCGAACGAGCAGTACGTC.

V gene TRBV28 combines with J gene TRBJ1-4; 9 nucleotides match TRBD1. The CDR3 extends over 14 amino acids. Germline V CDR1 and CDR2: MDHEN, SYDVKM. Trimming at V came to 6 bases and at J to 7 bases, leaving 6 bases not matched to a gene. The CDR3 DNA is TGTGCCAGCAGAAACAGGGGGCAGGCTGAAAAACTGTTTTTT. Translation gives CASRNRGQAEKLFF.

The chain joins TRBV27 to TRBJ2-3; TRBD2 matches 11 bases. Trimming took 4 bases from V and 4 from J; bases not matched to a gene: 16. There are 19 residues in the CDR3. Germline CDR1 MNHEY, CDR2 SMNVEV (reference sequence). CDR3: CASSSLAGGIVSGPDTQYF. CDR3 DNA: TGTGCCAGCAGTTCCTTAGCGGGGGGGATCGTCTCGGGGCCAGATACGCAGTATTTT.

V gene TRBV7-9 combines with J gene TRBJ1-1; the D gene is possibly TRBD1 (6 bases). The germline gives CDR1 SEHNR, CDR2 FQNEAQ (reference sequence). V was clipped by 5 bases and J by 5 bases, with 9 bases between them. The CDR3 consists of 12 residues. For the CDR3, the DNA is TGTGCCAGCAGCCATCAGGGGACTGAAGCTTTCTTT. Its protein product is CASSHQGTEAFF.

The genes are TRBV5-1 and TRBJ2-1; TRBD2 matches 12 bases. The CDR3 sequence is 16 residues long. CDR1 and CDR2 from the germline V gene are SGHRS and YFSETQ. J lost 7 bases, V lost 4 bases, and 9 bases had no gene match. Written as DNA, the CDR3 is TGCGCCAGCAGCCCTTCCCGGACTAGCGGGGTGAATGAGCAGTTCTTC. Translated: CASSPSRTSGVNEQFF.

The chain joins TRBV11-2 to TRBJ2-1, with 11 bases matching TRBD2. Germline V gene data show CDR1 as SGHAT and CDR2 as FQNNGV. The V gene end was trimmed by 4 bases and the J gene end by 4 bases; junction bases not matched to a gene: 3. The CDR3 runs to 15 residues. CDR3 DNA: TGTGCCAGCAGCTCAAGACTAGCGGGGTACAATGAGCAGTTCTTC. Translation gives CASSSRLAGYNEQFF.

V usage is TRBV5-4 and J usage is TRBJ1-4, with D possibly being TRBD1 (6 bases). Germline CDR1 is SGHNT and CDR2 is YYREEE (reference sequence). The length of the CDR3 is 15 residues. Trimming cost V 2 bases and J 1 base, with 9 bases left between them. The CDR3 protein is CASSFQGLTNEKLFF. CDR3 sequence (DNA): TGTGCCAGCAGCTTCCAGGGGTTAACTAATGAAAAACTGTTTTTT.

The V gene is TRBV5-1, the J gene TRBJ1-2; 11 bases map to TRBD1. Germline CDR1 reads SGHRS; CDR2 reads YFSETQ. CDR3 length: 15 residues. The ends lost 4 bases at V and 4 bases at J; junction bases unmatched: 6. As DNA, the CDR3 is TGCGCCAGCAGCCCCCGGACAGGGGGCGCCTATGGCTACACCTTC. This codes for CASSPRTGGAYGYTF.

The gene calls are TRBV11-1 and TRBJ2-5, with 11 positions matching TRBD1. J gave up 2 bases and V 3 bases, and 5 bases lay outside the gene matches. This CDR3 has 16 amino acids. Per the germline V gene, CDR1 is SGHAT and CDR2 is FQDESV (reference sequence). The chain's CDR3 is CASSLGTGGFQETQYF. The CDR3 DNA reads TGTGCCAGCAGCTTGGGGACAGGGGGATTTCAAGAGACCCAGTACTTC.

The V gene is TRBV29-1, the J gene TRBJ2-5; D is unresolved. From germline, CDR1 is SQVTM and CDR2 ANQGSEA. The CDR3 is 11 residues long. Trimming removed 4 bases from V and 2 bases from J, with 5 bases in between. The CDR3 region has the DNA TGCAGCGTTGGAGTTCAAGAGACCCAGTACTTC. Protein sequence: CSVGVQETQYF. Together with reference TRBV29-1 and TRBJ2-5, the CDR3 gives the full variable domain: SAVISQKPSRDICQRGTSLTIQCQVDSQVTMMFWYRQQPGQSLTLIATANQGSEATYESGFVIDKFPISRPNLTFSTLTVSNMSPEDSSIYLCSVGVQETQYFGPGTRLLVL.

The chain links TRBV9 to TRBJ2-1; 10 bases align to TRBD2. CDR3 length equals 16 residues. Germline V gene data show CDR1 as SGDLS and CDR2 as YYNGEE. After removal of 0 bases from V and 4 bases from J, the junction contained 4 bases not matched to a gene. The CDR3 sequence: CASSVVASGGYNEQFF. DNA for the CDR3: TGTGCCAGCAGCGTAGTGGCTAGCGGGGGATACAATGAGCAGTTCTTC.

This clone was found many times. The rearrangement links TRBV10-3 to TRBJ2-5; TRBD1 aligns across 9 bases. V was clipped by 4 bases and J by 5 bases; unmatched bases: 5. The CDR3 runs to 14 residues. Germline CDR1 ENHRY, CDR2 SYGVKD. The CDR3 sequence is CAISGGQGRETQYF. In nucleotides, the CDR3 is TGTGCCATCAGTGGTGGACAGGGGAGGGAGACCCAGTACTTC.

This chain links TRBV6-5 with TRBJ1-5; TRBD1 matches 7 bases. The CDR3 has 15 amino acids. The trim removed 0 bases at V and 5 bases at J, leaving 4 bases unmatched. The germline CDR1 and CDR2 sequences are MNHEY and SVGAGI. CDR3 amino acids: CASSYSRDSHQPQHF. CDR3 DNA: TGTGCCAGCAGTTACTCCCGGGACAGCCATCAGCCCCAGCATTTT.

J is TRBJ2-5 and V is TRBV6-5; weak D call: TRBD2 (5 bases). V gave up 5 bases and J gave up 5 bases, with 9 bases separating them. The CDR3 spans 12 residues. CDR1 and CDR2 from the germline V gene are MNHEY and SVGAGI. The CDR3 DNA is TGTGCCAGCAGTCTCCCGGGGGAGACCCAGTACTTC. Protein sequence: CASSLPGETQYF.

This chain connects TRBV19 to TRBJ2-7, with TRBD2 matching 8 bases. Germline CDR1 reads LNHDA; CDR2 reads SQIVND (reference sequence). Trimming at V came to 3 bases and at J to 4 bases, leaving 5 bases not matched to a gene. The CDR3 covers 14 residues. This chain's CDR3 is CASSITGGQYEQYF. CDR3 bases: TGTGCCAGTAGTATTACGGGGGGGCAATACGAGCAGTACTTC.

The genes are TRBV4-1 and TRBJ1-5; D is uncertain. From germline, CDR1 is MGHRA and CDR2 YSYEKL. CDR3 length: 14 amino acids. V gave up 1 base and J gave up 2 bases, with 6 bases separating them. The CDR3 is CASSQGEGNQPQHF. CDR3 bases: TGCGCCAGCAGCCAAGGTGAGGGCAATCAGCCCCAGCATTTT.

The chain combines TRBV28 with TRBJ2-6; D remains ambiguous. V gave up 5 bases and J gave up 0 bases, with 8 bases separating them. This CDR3 comprises 15 residues. Germline CDR1 MDHEN, CDR2 SYDVKM. The CDR3 DNA reads as TGTGCCAGCAGTCCTAGGCTCTCTGGGGCCAACGTCCTGACTTTC. It yields the protein CASSPRLSGANVLTF.

This chain connects TRBV5-1 to TRBJ1-5; possibly TRBD1 for D (5 bases). V was trimmed by 0 bases and J by 0 bases, leaving 7 bases between them. This CDR3 is built from 15 residues. CDR1 and CDR2 (germline): SGHRS, YFSETQ. As DNA, the CDR3 is TGCGCCAGCAGCTTGGCCGGGGGTAGCAATCAGCCCCAGCATTTT. Translation gives CASSLAGGSNQPQHF. Complete variable domain (other parts from reference TRBV5-1 and TRBJ1-5): KAGVTQTPRYLIKTRGQQVTLSCSPISGHRSVSWYQQTPGQGLQFLFEYFSETQRNKGNFPGRFSGRQFSNSRSEMNVSTLELGDSALYLCASSLAGGSNQPQHFGDGTRLSIL.

This chain uses TRBV27 with TRBJ1-6; perhaps TRBD1 as D (5 bases). V was cut by 5 bases and J by 0 bases, with 14 bases left in between. This CDR3 contains 17 residues. The germline V gene has CDR1 MNHEY and CDR2 SMNVEV (reference sequence). Written as DNA, the CDR3 is TGTGCCAGCAGTCCCGAGACAGTGAGCTCCTATAATTCACCCCTCCACTTT. As protein: CASSPETVSSYNSPLHF.

This clone showed up many times. This rearrangement joins TRBV28 to TRBJ1-1, with 9 bases lining up with TRBD1. The J segment lost 4 bases and the V segment lost 7 bases, leaving 16 bases of the junction unmatched. CDR1 MDHEN and CDR2 SYDVKM come from the germline V gene. CDR3 length equals 17 residues. This CDR3 reads CASTLYRGHGLGTEAFF. DNA of the CDR3: TGTGCCAGCACCCTATACAGGGGGCACGGATTAGGCACTGAAGCTTTCTTT. Based on the CDR3 plus reference TRBV28 and TRBJ1-1, the full variable domain is DVKVTQSSRYLVKRTGEKVFLECVQDMDHENMFWYRQDPGLGLRLIYFSYDVKMKEKGDIPEGYSVSREKKERFSLILESASTNQTSMYLCASTLYRGHGLGTEAFFGQGTRLTVV.

CDR3 region: CAISPGQGAHEKLFF. The CDR3 DNA reads TGTGCCATCAGTCCCGGACAGGGGGCTCATGAAAAACTGTTTTTT. This chain connects TRBV10-3 to TRBJ1-4, with 11 bases aligning to TRBD1. The V gene end was trimmed by 5 bases and the J gene end by 6 bases; junction bases not matched to a gene: 5. Germline CDR1 is ENHRY and CDR2 is SYGVKD. This CDR3 is 15 amino acids long.

A few counts support this clone. This chain uses TRBV6-5 with TRBJ2-3; tentatively, D is TRBD2 (5 bases). Trimming took 5 bases from V and 1 from J, leaving 13 bases between them. The germline gives CDR1 MNHEY, CDR2 SVGAGI. This CDR3 comprises 15 residues. The CDR3 here is CASSHWESGTDTQYF. CDR3 coding DNA: TGTGCCAGCAGTCACTGGGAGTCGGGCACAGATACGCAGTATTTT.

This clone has at least ten counts. The genes are TRBV7-9 and TRBJ1-4; D gene ambiguous. The germline V and J ends were trimmed by 5 bases and 8 bases, with 24 bases remaining between them. Germline lookup yields CDR1 SEHNR and CDR2 FQNEAQ (reference sequence). The CDR3 runs 17 residues. DNA of the CDR3: TGTGCCAGCAGCCCAGTAGGGCTAGGGCCGAGGGTGGAAAAACTGTTTTTT. Amino acid sequence: CASSPVGLGPRVEKLFF.

The V and J genes are TRBV5-1 and TRBJ1-5, with 9 bases fitting TRBD1. V lost 3 bases to trimming and J lost 5 bases; unmatched junction nucleotides: 6. Germline V lookup: CDR1 SGHRS, CDR2 YFSETQ. CDR3 length: 15 amino acids. The CDR3 nucleotides read TGCGCCAGCAGCTCTACAGGGGGCCCTGATCAGCCCCAGCATTTT. Translated, it gives CASSSTGGPDQPQHF.

CDR3: CASSSRGLQETQYF. In nucleotides, the CDR3 is TGTGCCAGCAGCTCCAGGGGCCTCCAAGAGACCCAGTACTTC. This chain uses TRBV7-9 with TRBJ2-5, with D possibly being TRBD1 (6 bases). The CDR3 runs 14 residues. Germline values: CDR1 SEHNR, CDR2 FQNEAQ (reference sequence). V was cut by 4 bases and J by 1 base, with 10 bases left in between.

The V and J genes are TRBV28 and TRBJ1-2; possibly TRBD1 for D (5 bases). V lost 7 bases and J lost 2, with 20 bases in between. The CDR3 is made up of 16 amino acids. Germline loops: CDR1 MDHEN, CDR2 SYDVKM. CDR3 sequence reads: CASTILRGRGNYGYTF. DNA of the CDR3: TGTGCCAGCACCATCCTGCGGGGCCGAGGGAACTATGGCTACACCTTC.

The table lists this clone with a count of one. The chain links TRBV9 to TRBJ1-2; tentative D call: TRBD1 (6 bases). V lost 4 bases to trimming and J lost 7 bases, with 17 bases between them. This CDR3 is 14 amino acids long. From germline, CDR1 is SGDLS and CDR2 YYNGEE. The DNA of the CDR3 is TGTGCCAGCAGCCCTCCGCCAGGGGTGGCTGGCTACACCTTC. Protein sequence: CASSPPPGVAGYTF.